This T cell receptor (beta chain) was observed in a study of blood T cell repertoires in COVID-19 (dated by TCRdb to 2020 to 2022). Regarding the research as a whole: The collaborator samples originated in the United States, Italy and Spain and spanned the acute and convalescent phases of COVID-19. Deeply sampled blood TCRbeta repertoires from subjects exposed to, actively infected with, or recovered from COVID-19 were included in the dataset. The repertoires were made available in a free public database intended to serve as a resource for research on the immune response to SARS-CoV-2. The prospective study material was composed of cDNA or gDNA derived from T cells, B-cell-depleted T cells, or PBMCs. Sample metadata almost always included a de-identified subject ID, COVID-19 status, age in years and sex. Samples were obtained from the ongoing ImmuneRACE study (first 160 participants) and from 1,200 or so subjects provided by 6 global collaborators. Where available, HLA class I and class II types were taken from metadata supplied by the sample provider and were not determined by assay-based typing. Overall results and qualifications from the work: How much clinical and demographic metadata was included differed by source and by participant, and the metadata was provided uncurated.

In Seattle, one collaborating source enrolled patients while the infection was active and tracked those patients longitudinally over the course of disease. Collaborating institutions collected whole blood in K2EDTA tubes following their own protocols. Collaborator samples were shipped for TCRbeta analysis as frozen whole blood, isolated PBMCs, or DNA extracted from either sample type. The immunoSEQ Assay, a bias-controlled multiplex PCR, was used to amplify TCRbeta CDR3 regions from genomic DNA. Processing in the source paper ran as follows. The number of nucleated cells in each sample was estimated from the amplification of reference gene primers within the assay. To quantify the absolute abundance of each unique TCRbeta CDR3 rearrangement, sequence reads were collapsed and filtered. For each sample, productive Simpson clonality was calculated as the square root of Simpson's diversity index across productive rearrangements. Sourced from immuneACCESS, this table was stored by TCRdb with only in-frame sequences that have V and J called. A share of the clones is absent; for the studies checked, an unresolved V gene accounts for under half, and the remainder has no known explanation. D and trimming come from the DNA, and the V and J calls and clone size come from that table. A total of 350,000 to 400,000 clones appear in this sample, more than 70% of them only once. Around 3% of the sample rests with the top ten.

As for this clone: It has no known antigen specificity. Base qualities are not recorded, but no much larger clone differs from it by a single base.

V lost 2 bases and J lost 1 base; the stretch between them is 8 bases long. Via the germline V gene, CDR1 is MNHNS and CDR2 SASEGT. The CDR3 has 14 amino acids, counting the end cysteine and phenylalanine. Just CDR3 DNA is preserved here, 42 bases in frame from base 1. This receptor was identified in a woman in her 30s with COVID-19, enrolled during active disease. Here the chain combines TRBV6-1 and TRBJ1-1; the D gene identity is not certain. Sequencing was carried out using peripheral blood. The CDR3 reads as follows: CASSESRWNTEAFF. The DNA sequence is given as TGTGCCAGCAGTGAATCTAGGTGGAACACTGAAGCTTTCTTT.